The following is a T cell receptor beta chain sequence with its context. Its antigen remains unidentified. Time point indicated: before natalizumab initiation. CDR1 and CDR2 (germline): MNHEY, SMNVEV (reference sequence). Between the trimmed V and J ends, which lost 3 bases and 10 bases, there was a span of 13 bases. This CDR3 region has 13 residues. This specimen belongs to a study of multiple sclerosis patients with progressive multifocal leukoencephalopathy. Assay used: immunoSEQ multiplex PCR; TCRdb lists only in-frame clones, some missing. The repertoire has tens of thousands of clones, 92% of them found once; the top ten carry approximately 2%. Overall study results and limits: No common TRBV or TRBJ usage or pairing appeared at PML.

The chain links TRBV27 to TRBJ2-1; D is ambiguous. Sequenced: PBMCs. The source is a man aged 30 to 39 with multiple sclerosis. In DNA form, the CDR3 reads TGTGCCAGCAGTTTGGTGGGCTCCAGGGAGCAGTTCTTC. This encodes CASSLVGSREQFF.